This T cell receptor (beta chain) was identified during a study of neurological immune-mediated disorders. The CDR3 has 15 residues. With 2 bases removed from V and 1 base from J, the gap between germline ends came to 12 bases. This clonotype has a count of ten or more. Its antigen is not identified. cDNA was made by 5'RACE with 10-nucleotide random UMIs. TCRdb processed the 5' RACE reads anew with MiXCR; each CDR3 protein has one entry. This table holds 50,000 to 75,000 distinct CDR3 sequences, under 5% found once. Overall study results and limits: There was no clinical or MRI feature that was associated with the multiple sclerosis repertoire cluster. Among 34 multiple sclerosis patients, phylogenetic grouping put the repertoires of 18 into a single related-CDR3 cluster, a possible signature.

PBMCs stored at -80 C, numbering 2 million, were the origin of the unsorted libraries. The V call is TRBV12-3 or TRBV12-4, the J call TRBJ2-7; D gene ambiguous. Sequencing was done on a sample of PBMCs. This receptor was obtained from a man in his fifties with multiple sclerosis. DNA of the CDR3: TGTGCCAGCAGTTTACGGCGGACGTATTCCTACGAGCAGTACTTC. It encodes CASSLRRTYSYEQYF.